What follows are 10 T cell receptor beta chains derived from one specimen sequenced in a study of human T cells and chemical hapten exposure. Regarding time point: patch test 1, 2 weeks after DPC sensitization. The treatment is: therapeutic diphenylcyclopropenone sensitization with weekly scalp DPC. MiXCR, applied by TCRdb to the RACE reads, yields one record per CDR3 protein. The sample records around 50,000 distinct CDR3 sequences, less than 10% being singletons. The source material was whole blood, sampled in connection with sensitization to the hapten diphenylcyclopropenone (DPC). The receptors were gathered from a woman between 50 and 59 years old with alopecia areata. Some clones in this sample may be carry-over from other donors' samples.

Ten or more counts support this clonotype. The CDR3 protein is CASTGGVSSYNEQFF. In nucleotides, the CDR3 is TGTGCCAGCACCGGAGGGGTAAGCTCCTACAATGAGCAGTTCTTC. This sequence joins TRBV28 and TRBJ2-1; weak D call: TRBD2 (6 bases). Per the germline V gene, CDR1 is MDHEN and CDR2 is SYDVKM. V lost 7 bases to trimming and J lost 0 bases, with 13 bases between them. The CDR3 totals 15 residues.

This chain connects TRBV18 to TRBJ2-1, with D unresolved. Trimming left V 6 bases short and J 0 bases short, with 12 bases between. The CDR3 extends over 15 amino acids. Germline V gene sequence: CDR1 KGHSH, CDR2 LQKENI. In DNA, the CDR3 is TGTGCCAGCTCGCAAGACGGAGCCTCCTACAATGAGCAGTTCTTC. Amino acids: CASSQDGASYNEQFF.

This clonotype showed up many times. The V and J genes are TRBV6-1 and TRBJ2-3; unclear D gene. CDR1 and CDR2 from the germline V gene are MNHNS and SASEGT. V lost 5 bases to trimming and J lost 2 bases, with 20 bases between them. The CDR3 consists of 17 residues. The CDR3 region is CASSSRMTKAYTDTQYF. The DNA for the CDR3 is TGTGCCAGCAGTTCCCGCATGACAAAGGCCTACACAGATACGCAGTATTTT.

The chain carries TRBV19 and TRBJ2-7; D is tentatively TRBD1 or TRBD2 (5 bases each). CDR3 length: 15 amino acids. The germline V gene encodes CDR1 LNHDA and CDR2 SQIVND (reference sequence). Trimming shortened V by 4 bases and J by 2 bases, and 15 bases separated the two germline ends. CDR3 in DNA: TGTGCCAGTAGTAAGGGACGACCGAAAACCTACGAGCAGTACTTC. Protein product: CASSKGRPKTYEQYF.

The chain is built from TRBV29-1 and TRBJ1-1; 9 bases agree with TRBD1. CDR3 length equals 14 residues. Trimming took 4 bases from V and 2 from J; bases not matched to a gene: 5. Germline loops: CDR1 SQVTM, CDR2 ANQGSEA. The CDR3 reads CSVGDTGGNTEAFF. The CDR3 coding sequence is TGCAGCGTTGGAGACACAGGGGGCAACACTGAAGCTTTCTTT.

By sample share, this clonotype is medium-sized. The chain joins TRBV7-8 to TRBJ2-1, with 10 nucleotides matching TRBD2. The CDR3 covers 16 residues. After removal of 1 base from V and 9 bases from J, the junction contained 9 bases not matched to a gene. Germline loops: CDR1 SGHVS, CDR2 FQNEAQ. The CDR3 DNA reads TGTGCCAGCAGCTTAGTCCGGGCTAGCGGGAGCCGTGAGCAGTTCTTC. Protein sequence: CASSLVRASGSREQFF.

There are many counts of this clonotype. The gene calls are TRBV7-9 and TRBJ1-4; D might be TRBD1 (6 bases). CDR1 SEHNR and CDR2 FQNEAQ come from the germline V gene (reference sequence). Trimming left V 8 bases short and J 0 bases short, with 13 bases between. The CDR3 has 15 residues. DNA of the CDR3: TGTGCCAGCGAGGACAGCACTTCAACTAATGAAAAACTGTTTTTT. Its translation: CASEDSTSTNEKLFF.

This clonotype was recorded at least ten times. The V gene is TRBV29-1, the J gene TRBJ1-1, with a tentative D call TRBD1 (5 bases). Trimming removed 3 bases at V and 0 bases at J, with 8 bases between. The CDR3 is 13 amino acids. Germline values: CDR1 SQVTM, CDR2 ANQGSEA. The CDR3 region has the DNA TGCAGCGTTGAGGGACGGATGAACACTGAAGCTTTCTTT. Translation: CSVEGRMNTEAFF.

The V and J genes are TRBV28 and TRBJ2-7, with D hard to call. Germline V gene sequence: CDR1 MDHEN, CDR2 SYDVKM. Trimming shortened V by 9 bases and J by 5 bases, and 8 bases separated the two germline ends. The CDR3 is 10 amino acids. This CDR3 is CASMSDEQYF. The CDR3 DNA follows: TGTGCCAGTATGAGCGACGAGCAGTACTTC.

The chain joins TRBV9 to TRBJ2-7, with 10 bases aligning to TRBD2. Germline assignment: CDR1 SGDLS and CDR2 YYNGEE. Germline trimming cut 0 bases from V and 3 bases from J; bases unmatched to any gene: 6. The CDR3 loop spans 16 amino acids. The CDR3 DNA is TGTGCCAGCAGCGTAGGGACTAGCGGTAATTTCTACGAGCAGTACTTC. Protein sequence: CASSVGTSGNFYEQYF.